The TCR beta chain under discussion was sequenced for a study of beta chain features in type 1 diabetes. Study as a whole: The number of sorted cells examined across all samples was under 130,000,000.

All of the isolated RNA was reverse transcribed, so expressed TCRB transcripts were sequenced. Produced via immunoSEQ multiplex PCR; TCRdb's table is partial and in-frame only. The table includes under 400,000 clones, approximately 15% detected once. This clone has ten or more counts. Its antigen is as yet unknown. General observations from the study: Within the patient group, naive, central memory and Treg TCRB repertoires appeared more similar to each other than within healthy donors.

This CDR3 comprises 14 residues. The V end was cut by 0 bases, the J end by 5 bases, with 8 bases between. Per the germline V gene, CDR1 is SEHNR and CDR2 is FQNEAQ (reference sequence). J is TRBJ2-1 and V is TRBV7-9; perhaps TRBD2 as D (5 bases). The clonotype originates from a man between 25 and 39 years old in good health. The specimen was central memory CD4+ T cells from blood. CDR3 nucleotide sequence: TGTGCCAGCAGCTTAGCTGGACTGCACAATGAGCAGTTCTTC. The encoded protein is CASSLAGLHNEQFF. Variable domain in full (rest from reference TRBV7-9 and TRBJ2-1): DTGVSQNPRHKITKRGQNVTFRCDPISEHNRLYWYRQTLGQGPEFLTYFQNEAQLEKSRLLSDRFSAERPKGSFSTLEIQRTEQGDSAMYLCASSLAGLHNEQFFGPGTRLTVL.